The TCR beta chain described here comes from a study of T-cell memory formation after mild COVID-19. General study points: Contracting clones from day 15 to 85 had balanced CD4/CD8; later expanders favoured CD4+.

As regards this clonotype: What it binds is not known.

5'RACE primed from the constant segment yielded TCR alpha and TCR beta cDNA libraries bearing sample barcodes and UMIs. TCRdb ran MiXCR on the 5' RACE reads and lists one entry per CDR3 protein. The data hold 550,000 to 650,000 distinct CDR3 sequences, with 17% observed a single time. The CDR3 contains 18 residues. The germline CDR1 and CDR2 sequences are SGHTA and FQGNSA. Trimming left V 1 base short and J 7 bases short, with 23 bases between. Material: PBMCs or a T cell subset sorted from them (not recorded which). The sequence came from an adult woman who had mild COVID-19 (a few samples of this study predate the infection). Cell type and time point are not known. The chain couples TRBV7-2 to TRBJ2-1, with no clear D. CDR3 in DNA: TGTGCCAGCAGCTTAGATACATTCAGGCCAGCCAGCCCAAATGAGCAGTTCTTC. This gives the protein CASSLDTFRPASPNEQFF.